This T cell receptor (beta chain) was captured by sequencing in a study of vaccination and CD4 T cells after COVID-19. About the research overall: Stimulation of cells relied on overlapping spike peptides derived from SARS-CoV-2, HCoV-NL63, HCoV-OC43 and HCoV-229E.

This clonotype qualifies as large. Its antigen is currently unknown. Treatment reported: roughly ten-day PBMC culture with coronavirus spike peptide pools or control peptides (ViraFEST assay). The unexposed donor's CD4+ T cells were collected before the COVID-19 pandemic (2011-2018). Sequencing of cultured CD4+ T cell DNA used the Oncomine TCR Beta short-read assay. Researchers extracted genomic DNA from CD4+ T cells that had been cultured. TCRdb re-called the PCR reads through MiXCR, storing one row per CDR3 protein. The table shows a few thousand distinct CDR3 sequences, with just under 40% occurring only once. Germline lookup yields CDR1 SGHRS and CDR2 YFSETQ. Trimming took off 2 bases at V and 8 bases at J, with 16 bases between the two ends. This CDR3 has 15 amino acids.

Sequencing input: CD4+ T cells from blood, cultured in vitro. The genes are TRBV5-1 and TRBJ2-2; no clear D gene. The sequence came from a human donor in good health. Here the CDR3 reads CASSFRQDGLGELFF. The CDR3 DNA reads as TGCGCCAGCAGCTTTAGGCAGGACGGTTTGGGGGAGCTGTTTTTT.